This T cell receptor beta chain was sequenced during a study of blood T cells in healthy people across ages. The V gene end was trimmed by 5 bases and the J gene end by 13 bases; junction bases not matched to a gene: 17. The V gene's germline CDR1 is SGHVS and CDR2 FQNEAQ. There are 15 residues in the CDR3. Primers used in a second PCR of roughly 6 to 11 cycles were a sample-barcoded 5' primer and a J-beta primer mix. TCRdb re-analysed the 5' RACE reads in MiXCR, keeping a single row per CDR3 protein. The sample includes approximately 2,000,000 distinct CDR3 sequences, around 40% of them seen just once. As concerns this clonotype: Its antigen remains unidentified.

Findings and limits, study-wide: Diversity figures based on one million T cells were deemed too low. A conclusive naive versus antigen-experienced comparison was prevented by the unsorted PBMCs.

This TCR was sampled from a human donor in good health. The chain carries TRBV7-8 and TRBJ2-1, with 7 bases identical to TRBD1. Sequenced input: blood. The CDR3: CASSAKPGTANIQFF. The CDR3 DNA is TGTGCCAGCAGCGCAAAGCCAGGGACAGCGAACATTCAGTTCTTC. Drawing the rest from reference TRBV7-8 and TRBJ2-1, the complete variable domain is GAGVSQSPRYKVAKRGQDVALRCDPISGHVSLFWYQQALGQGPEFLTYFQNEAQLDKSGLPSDRFFAERPEGSVSTLKIQRTQQEDSAVYLCASSAKPGTANIQFFGPGTRLTVL.